These 12 T cell receptor beta chains were all obtained from the same sample, sequenced in a study of blood T cell repertoires in COVID-19. The repertoire was sequenced with immunoSEQ multiplex PCR; TCRdb's copy has only in-frame clones and lacks some. Of roughly 60,000 clones detected, 70% to 90% appear once; the ten largest clones hold more than 0.95%. Sequences were obtained from peripheral blood. These TCRs come from a man aged 35-49 years with acute or convalescent COVID-19.

V gene TRBV11-3 combines with J gene TRBJ1-2; no reliable D call. The CDR3 spans 13 residues. CDR1 is SGHNT and CDR2 is YENEEA in the germline V gene. Trimming shortened V by 1 base and J by 2 bases, and 5 bases separated the two germline ends. CDR3 in DNA: TGTGCCAGCAGCTTAGGACAAAACTATGGCTACACCTTC. It translates to CASSLGQNYGYTF. The variable domain in full, with the rest retrieved from reference TRBV11-3 and TRBJ1-2, is EAGVVQSPRYKIIEKKQPVAFWCNPISGHNTLYWYLQNLGQGPELLIRYENEEAVDDSQLPKDRFSAERLKGVDSTLKIQPAELGDSAVYLCASSLGQNYGYTFGSGTRLTVV.

The chain employs TRBV30 and TRBJ1-5; a possible D gene is TRBD1 (5 bases). Germline V gene lookup returns CDR1 GTSNPN and CDR2 SVGIG (reference sequence). Trimming cost V 3 bases and J 4 bases, with 10 bases left between them. There are 13 residues in the CDR3. DNA for the CDR3: TGTGCCTGGAGCCCCAGACAGAATCAGCCCCAGCATTTT. Translation gives CAWSPRQNQPQHF.

The chain has TRBV7-3 and TRBJ2-1; 8 nucleotides agree with TRBD1. With V trimmed by 5 bases and J by 1 base, 1 base remained unmatched. CDR1 SGHTA and CDR2 FQGTGA come from the germline V gene. The length of the CDR3 is 14 residues. This chain's CDR3 is CASSDRGSYNEQFF. In DNA form, the CDR3 reads TGTGCCAGCAGCGACAGGGGATCCTACAATGAGCAGTTCTTC.

The rearrangement uses TRBV6-5 and TRBJ1-2, with D maybe TRBD1 (5 bases). The germline gives CDR1 MNHEY, CDR2 SVGAGI. V was pared by 0 bases and J by 7 bases, with 12 bases between. The CDR3 runs to 14 residues. Here the CDR3 reads CASSYSGGAGGYTF. The DNA for the CDR3 is TGTGCCAGCAGTTACTCGGGAGGGGCTGGTGGCTACACCTTC.

This chain uses TRBV9 with TRBJ2-3, with 10 bases matching TRBD2. With V trimmed by 4 bases and J by 1 base, 6 bases remained unmatched. The CDR3 covers 16 residues. The germline V gene has CDR1 SGDLS and CDR2 YYNGEE. This CDR3 reads CASSSGGALGTDTQYF. The CDR3, as DNA: TGTGCCAGCAGCAGCGGGGGGGCATTGGGCACAGATACGCAGTATTTT.

This clone was seen more than once but under ten times. The CDR3 DNA sequence: TGTGCCAGCAGCTATAGTACTAGGGAAGAGACCCAGTACTTC. Translating gives CASSYSTREETQYF. The chain recombines TRBV7-8 with TRBJ2-5; the D gene is possibly TRBD2 (5 bases). The CDR3 contains 14 residues. Per germline, CDR1 SGHVS and CDR2 FQNEAQ. The V end was cut by 4 bases, the J end by 3 bases, with 12 bases between.

The chain is built from TRBV7-3 and TRBJ1-1, with no clear D. Trimming took off 3 bases at V and 0 bases at J, with 5 bases between the two ends. The CDR3 length is 13 residues. The germline gives CDR1 SGHTA, CDR2 FQGTGA. The CDR3 reads CASSFAVNTEAFF. The CDR3 nucleotides read TGTGCCAGCAGCTTCGCGGTGAACACTGAAGCTTTCTTT.

This chain uses TRBV7-2 with TRBJ2-1; the D gene is possibly TRBD2 (5 bases). V was trimmed by 5 bases and J by 8 bases, leaving 16 bases between them. This CDR3 spans 14 amino acids. From germline, CDR1 is SGHTA and CDR2 FQGNSA. The CDR3 DNA reads TGTGCCAGCAGCCCCAAAGGGAAGGAGGATGAGCAGTTCTTC. Translation gives CASSPKGKEDEQFF.

The chain employs TRBV5-4 and TRBJ1-1, with D unclear. The CDR3 consists of 12 residues. Trimming removed 1 base from V and 5 bases from J, with 6 bases in between. Per the germline V gene, CDR1 is SGHNT and CDR2 is YYREEE (reference sequence). CDR3 sequence: CASSLSSTEAFF. The CDR3 DNA follows: TGTGCCAGCAGCTTGTCGTCTACTGAAGCTTTCTTT. The full variable domain, with the rest looked up from reference TRBV5-4 and TRBJ1-1, is ETGVTQSPTHLIKTRGQQVTLRCSSQSGHNTVSWYQQALGQGPQFIFQYYREEENGRGNFPPRFSGLQFPNYSSELNVNALELDDSALYLCASSLSSTEAFFGQGTRLTVV.

The rearrangement links TRBV9 to TRBJ2-7; D perhaps matches TRBD1 (6 bases). Trimming stripped 6 bases from V and 6 bases from J, with 13 bases between. This CDR3 is built from 12 residues. Looked up from germline, CDR1 is SGDLS and CDR2 is YYNGEE. CDR3 nucleotides: TGTGCCAGCAAGGGGGAGTCAGGCGAGCAGTACTTC. The encoded protein is CASKGESGEQYF. Combining the CDR3 with reference TRBV9 and TRBJ2-7 gives the whole variable domain DSGVTQTPKHLITATGQRVTLRCSPRSGDLSVYWYQQSLDQGLQFLIQYYNGEERAKGNILERFSAQQFPDLHSELNLSSLELGDSALYFCASKGESGEQYFGPGTRLTVT.

The chain is built from TRBV11-3 and TRBJ2-7, with no clear D. This CDR3 has 12 amino acids. Trimming pared 0 bases from V and 5 bases from J, leaving 5 bases between. Germline CDR1 SGHNT, CDR2 YENEEA. CDR3 in amino acids: CASSLDRDEQYF. The CDR3, as DNA: TGTGCCAGCAGCTTAGATCGGGACGAGCAGTACTTC.

The chain employs TRBV3-1 (or the pseudogene TRBV3-2) and TRBJ1-1; the match to TRBD1 covers 8 bases. The CDR3 spans 14 residues. The V segment lost 0 bases and the J segment 8 bases; nucleotides outside the gene matches: 5. The germline V gene has CDR1 LGHDT and CDR2 YNNKEL (reference sequence). CDR3 loop: CASSQDRTGTEAFF. In DNA form, the CDR3 reads TGTGCCAGCAGCCAAGATAGGACAGGGACCGAAGCTTTCTTT.